The rows below give T cell receptor beta chains drawn from one sample of a study of blood T cell repertoires in COVID-19. Using immunoSEQ multiplex PCR, the repertoire was profiled, and TCRdb retains in-frame clones only, with some absent. The sample lists 150,000 or so clones; approximately 93% were seen once. Sequenced: peripheral blood. The origin of the receptors is a woman in her sixties or seventies with COVID-19, enrolled during active disease. The CDR3 runs from the conserved cysteine through the conserved F or W. The D gene is left open where the match is weak. Part of the rows lack a size; the others show once, few, many or a class for expanded clones.

TRBJ2-3	NA	NA	TRBV5-5	TGTGCCAGCAGCTTGGACTCGACTAGCACAGATACGCAGTATTTT	CASSLDSTSTDTQYF
TRBJ2-3	NA	NA	TRBV5-1	TGCGCCAGCAGCTTGGGCCGGGGTCTTGACACAGATACGCAGTATTTT	CASSLGRGLDTDTQYF
TRBJ2-5	NA	NA	TRBV3-1/TRBV3-2	TGTGCCAGCAGCCAAAGAGGGGGAAGCAAAGAGACCCAGTACTTC	CASSQRGGSKETQYF
TRBJ2-1	NA	NA	TRBV4-2	TGTGCCAGCTGGGGCAGTAACAATGAGCAGTTCTTC	CASWGSNNEQFF
TRBJ1-2	NA	NA	TRBV6-2/TRBV6-3	TGTGCCAGCAGTTACGGAGAGAACTATGGCTACACCTTC	CASSYGENYGYTF
TRBJ2-1	NA	TRBD2	TRBV7-9	TGTGCCAGCAGCTTAGACCACGGGGGGTCCTACAATGAGCAGTTCTTC	CASSLDHGGSYNEQFF
TRBJ1-6	NA	TRBD1	TRBV2	TGTGCCAGCAGGACGGGACAGGGTCTGACACCCCTCCACTTT	CASRTGQGLTPLHF
TRBJ1-1	NA	NA	TRBV19	TGTGCCAGTAGTACCAGAAGAAGGGGAACTGAAGCTTTCTTT	CASSTRRRGTEAFF
TRBJ1-6	NA	TRBD1	TRBV19	TGTGCCAGTAGTATCCGGGACAGGAATTCACCCCTCCACTTT	CASSIRDRNSPLHF
TRBJ1-1	once	NA	TRBV6-2/TRBV6-3	TGTGCCAGCAGTCCCAACAGGGTTTCTGAAGCTTTCTTT	CASSPNRVSEAFF
TRBJ1-5	NA	NA	TRBV7-2	TGTGCCAGCAGCTTAGACAGGGCTTTAAATCAGCCCCAGCATTTT	CASSLDRALNQPQHF
TRBJ2-1	NA	TRBD2	TRBV5-1	TGCGCCAGCAGCTTCATAGCGGGTGAATACAATGAGCAGTTCTTC	CASSFIAGEYNEQFF
TRBJ1-1	NA	NA	TRBV4-1	TGCGCCAGCAGCTTCAGGGAAGTCGCGAACACTGAAGCTTTCTTT	CASSFREVANTEAFF
TRBJ1-4	NA	NA	TRBV11-3	TGTGCCAGCAGCCCGACGGGACAAGGGAATGAAAAACTGTTTTTT	CASSPTGQGNEKLFF
TRBJ1-6	NA	TRBD1	TRBV6-2/TRBV6-3	TGTGCCAGCAGGCCTGGACAGGCTTATAATTCACCCCTCCACTTT	CASRPGQAYNSPLHF
TRBJ1-1	NA	NA	TRBV6-5	TGTGCCAGCAGTCCAGCCCGGGACACTGAAGCTTTCTTT	CASSPARDTEAFF
TRBJ2-7	once	NA	TRBV14	TGTGCCAGCAGCCTCCTCGTTCCGGGACACTCCTACGAGCAGTACTTC	CASSLLVPGHSYEQYF
TRBJ2-3	NA	NA	TRBV7-2	TGTGCCAGCACCTCTGTCCAGGCGCGCACAGATACGCAGTATTTT	CASTSVQARTDTQYF
TRBJ1-1	NA	NA	TRBV7-2	TGTGCCAGCAGCCAGACAGTCGAAGCTTTCTTT	CASSQTVEAFF
TRBJ1-1	NA	NA	TRBV27	TGTGCCAGCAGTTTGGGCCGAAACACTGAAGCTTTCTTT	CASSLGRNTEAFF
TRBJ1-2	NA	TRBD1	TRBV5-5	TGTGCCAGCGGTACCGGGACAGGGGTCGGCTACACCTTC	CASGTGTGVGYTF
TRBJ1-2	NA	TRBD1	TRBV20-1	TGCAGTGCCCAGGGGGACTATGGCTACACCTTC	CSAQGDYGYTF
TRBJ1-1	NA	NA	TRBV3-1/TRBV3-2	TGTGCCAGCAGCCAATCTTGGCAGGGGCGGAACACTGAAGCTTTCTTT	CASSQSWQGRNTEAFF
TRBJ2-2	NA	NA	TRBV7-2	TGTGCCAGCAGCCTCCCGGGGACCGGGGAGCTGTTTTTT	CASSLPGTGELFF
TRBJ1-6	NA	TRBD1	TRBV13	TGTGCCAGCAGCTCGGGACAGGGAGCGGGAAATTCACCCCTCCACTTT	CASSSGQGAGNSPLHF
TRBJ2-7	NA	NA	TRBV2	TGTGCCAGCAGTGAGCAAGCCTCCTACGAGCAGTACTTC	CASSEQASYEQYF
TRBJ1-5	NA	NA	TRBV7-2	TGTGCCAGCAGCTTTGGGGGGCGGGAGAATCAGCCCCAGCATTTT	CASSFGGRENQPQHF
TRBJ2-1	NA	NA	TRBV7-2	TGTGCCAGCAGCCAACAGCGGGTAGGGACTGTGCAGTTCTTC	CASSQQRVGTVQFF
TRBJ2-3	NA	TRBD2	TRBV25-1	TGTGCCAGCAGTGTAGCGGGGGGCACAGATACGCAGTATTTT	CASSVAGGTDTQYF
TRBJ2-3	NA	NA	TRBV19	TGTGCCAGCGGGGGCACAGATACGCAGTATTTT	CASGGTDTQYF
TRBJ1-4	NA	TRBD1	TRBV4-1	TGCGCCAGCAGCCAAGATTCACCGGACAGGAGTTATAATGAAAAACTGTTTTTT	CASSQDSPDRSYNEKLFF
TRBJ2-5	NA	TRBD1	TRBV25-1	TGTGCCAGCACCTCGGGGACAGAGAGGGAGACCCAGTACTTC	CASTSGTERETQYF
TRBJ1-1	NA	NA	TRBV4-3	TGCGCCAGCAGCCACCGATATATAGGGGGGAACACTGAAGCTTTCTTT	CASSHRYIGGNTEAFF
TRBJ2-3	once	TRBD1	TRBV27	TGTGCCAGCAGTCCACAGGGGGCAGATACGCAGTATTTT	CASSPQGADTQYF
TRBJ2-7	NA	TRBD2	TRBV10-1	TGCGCCAGCATCAAGGGCAGGAAGGGGACTAGCGGGGCCTACGAGCAGTACTTC	CASIKGRKGTSGAYEQYF
TRBJ2-7	once	NA	TRBV3-1/TRBV3-2	TGTGCCAGCAGCCAAGTGTTAGGGCGGGCCCTTCTCGAGCAGTACTTC	CASSQVLGRALLEQYF
TRBJ1-5	NA	NA	TRBV7-8	TGTGCCAGCAGCCCCGCGCTGACAGGTAGCAATCAGCCCCAGCATTTT	CASSPALTGSNQPQHF
TRBJ1-4	NA	NA	TRBV19	TGTGCCAGTAGTATCGACAGAGCAACTAATGAAAAACTGTTTTTT	CASSIDRATNEKLFF
TRBJ2-3	NA	TRBD2	TRBV2	TGTGCCAGCAGTGGGGTCGCGGGGGGGCAAGATACGCAGTATTTT	CASSGVAGGQDTQYF
TRBJ2-1	NA	TRBD2	TRBV6-4	TGTGCCAGCAGTGGGGTAGCGGGGACGGACAATGAGCAGTTCTTC	CASSGVAGTDNEQFF
TRBJ2-3	NA	NA	TRBV9	TGTGCCAGCACTCCGGCGGGGAACACAGATACGCAGTATTTT	CASTPAGNTDTQYF
TRBJ1-4	NA	NA	TRBV2	TGTGCCAGCAGTGACATAGTTGCAACTAATGAAAAACTGTTTTTT	CASSDIVATNEKLFF
TRBJ1-6	NA	TRBD1	TRBV5-6	TGTGCCAGCAGCGCGGACAGGGACTCACCCCTCCACTTT	CASSADRDSPLHF
TRBJ2-3	NA	NA	TRBV5-6	TGTGCCAGCAGCCCCCTGGGGGGAGGCAGCACAGATACGCAGTATTTT	CASSPLGGGSTDTQYF
TRBJ1-2	NA	NA	TRBV19	TGTGCCAGTAGTATATCTTACTATGGCTACACCTTC	CASSISYYGYTF
TRBJ2-1	NA	TRBD2	TRBV5-6	TGTGCCAGCAGCTTCAGCGGGGGGCGAAACAATGAGCAGTTCTTC	CASSFSGGRNNEQFF
TRBJ1-2	NA	TRBD1	TRBV11-1	TGTGCCAGCAGCTTGGACAGGGTCAATGGCTACACCTTC	CASSLDRVNGYTF
TRBJ2-2	NA	TRBD1	TRBV11-2	TGTGCCAGCAGCCCCTACCCCGGACAGGCAACCTTCGCCGGGGAGCTGTTTTTT	CASSPYPGQATFAGELFF